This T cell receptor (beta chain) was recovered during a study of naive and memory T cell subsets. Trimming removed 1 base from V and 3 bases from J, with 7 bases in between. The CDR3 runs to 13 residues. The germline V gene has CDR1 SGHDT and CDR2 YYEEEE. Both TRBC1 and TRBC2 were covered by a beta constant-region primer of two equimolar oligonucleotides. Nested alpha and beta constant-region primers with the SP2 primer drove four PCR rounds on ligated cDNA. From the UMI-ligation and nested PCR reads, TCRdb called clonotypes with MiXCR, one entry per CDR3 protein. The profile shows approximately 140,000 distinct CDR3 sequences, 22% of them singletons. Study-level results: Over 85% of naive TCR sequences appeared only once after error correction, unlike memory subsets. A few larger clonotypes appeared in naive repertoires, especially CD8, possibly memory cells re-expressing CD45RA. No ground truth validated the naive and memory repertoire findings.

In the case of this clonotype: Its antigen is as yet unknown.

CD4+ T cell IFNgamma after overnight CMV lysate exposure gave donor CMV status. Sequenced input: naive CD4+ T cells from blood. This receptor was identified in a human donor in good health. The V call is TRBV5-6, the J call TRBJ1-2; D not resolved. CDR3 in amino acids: CASSLPIDYGYTF. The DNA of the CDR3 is TGTGCCAGCAGCTTGCCGATTGACTATGGCTACACCTTC.